Listed here are 9 T cell receptor beta chains from one sample, sequenced in a study of cytomegalovirus exposure and HLA in healthy donors. PCR used 60 Vbeta primers and 13 Jbeta primers. TCRdb keeps only in-frame clones here, not all; method: immunoSEQ multiplex PCR. The sample carries tens of thousands of clones, 67% recorded once. Sample: PBMCs. The receptors shown here come from a man between 25 and 39 years old in good health and CMV-seronegative.

The chain employs TRBV9 and TRBJ1-1; D is undetermined. Trimming shortened V by 0 bases and J by 4 bases, and 13 bases separated the two germline ends. The CDR3 runs to 15 residues. Germline loops: CDR1 SGDLS, CDR2 YYNGEE. CDR3 DNA: TGTGCCAGCAGCGTAGATCCCCTCGGGAGCACTGAAGCTTTCTTT. Amino acid sequence: CASSVDPLGSTEAFF.

The rearrangement uses TRBV18 and TRBJ1-1; the D gene is possibly TRBD1 (5 bases). CDR1 and CDR2 (germline): KGHSH, LQKENI. There are 13 residues in the CDR3. The V and J ends lost 5 bases and 5 bases respectively, with 12 bases between them. The CDR3 sequence is CASSSNGGTEAFF. CDR3 sequence (DNA): TGTGCCAGCTCATCCAACGGGGGGACTGAAGCTTTCTTT.

The chain employs TRBV4-1 and TRBJ1-6, with a tentative D call TRBD1 (5 bases). Germline CDR1 and CDR2: MGHRA and YSYEKL. This CDR3 comprises 17 residues. Trimming left V 1 base short and J 4 bases short, with 14 bases between. CDR3 nucleotide sequence: TGCGCCAGCAGCCAAGTGGGGGGTAACACTTATAATTCACCCCTCCACTTT. The encoded protein is CASSQVGGNTYNSPLHF.

The CDR3 reads CASSSISGWTYEQYF. For the CDR3, the DNA is TGTGCCAGCAGTTCCATTAGCGGGTGGACCTACGAGCAGTACTTC. The chain carries TRBV27 and TRBJ2-7, with TRBD2 identical over 7 bases. CDR1 is MNHEY, CDR2 SMNVEV, per germline (reference sequence). Trimming at V came to 4 bases and at J to 2 bases, leaving 8 bases not matched to a gene. The CDR3 spans 15 residues.

The chain recombines TRBV28 with TRBJ2-1, with D unclear. The CDR3 consists of 12 residues. Germline V gene sequence: CDR1 MDHEN, CDR2 SYDVKM. The V end lost 4 bases, the J end lost 8 bases, and 9 bases lay between the germline ends. CDR3 in DNA: TGTGCCAGCAGTTCTAGTAACTATGAGCAGTTCTTC. It is translated as CASSSSNYEQFF.

The CDR3 DNA is TGTGCCAGCAGCTTGGACAGGCACCTCTTGAACGAGCAGTACTTC. It codes for CASSLDRHLLNEQYF. This chain uses TRBV7-3 with TRBJ2-7; 7 positions agree with TRBD1. CDR1 SGHTA and CDR2 FQGTGA come from the germline V gene. J lost 5 bases, V lost 3 bases, and 10 bases had no gene match. The CDR3 sequence is 15 residues long.

This clone has a single count. J is TRBJ1-2 and V is TRBV7-9, with D possibly being TRBD1 (6 bases). Germline V CDR1 and CDR2: SEHNR, FQNEAQ (reference sequence). The ends were cut back, 8 bases at V and 2 bases at J, with 18 bases in the middle. This CDR3 spans 15 amino acids. The CDR3 protein is CASQRGGRENYGYTF. Here the CDR3 DNA reads TGTGCCAGCCAAAGGGGGGGCAGGGAGAACTATGGCTACACCTTC.

This chain connects TRBV18 to TRBJ2-2; D might be TRBD2 (6 bases). Trimming shortened V by 3 bases and J by 6 bases, and 23 bases separated the two germline ends. Germline V lookup: CDR1 KGHSH, CDR2 LQKENI. This CDR3 has 18 amino acids. The CDR3 sequence is CASSPQIVQGGRSGELFF. CDR3 DNA sequence: TGTGCCAGCTCACCGCAAATTGTTCAGGGAGGAAGGTCCGGGGAGCTGTTTTTT.

The chain uses TRBV5-1 and TRBJ2-7; TRBD2 aligns across 7 bases. CDR3 length: 14 amino acids. Unmatched junction bases numbered 8, after V lost 2 bases and J lost 6 bases. Germline V CDR1 and CDR2: SGHRS, YFSETQ. CDR3 sequence (DNA): TGCGCCAGCAGCTTAAAAGGGAGGGAAGGCGAGCAGTACTTC. As protein: CASSLKGREGEQYF.